The T cell receptor beta chain described here comes from a study of CD8+ T cells in alopecia areata. The overall study: C3H/HeJ donors aged about 6-12 months with spontaneous alopecia supplied skin grafted onto roughly 6-11-week-old female C3H/HeJ mice.

Investigators isolated RNA and reverse transcribed it into cDNA to act as the sequencing template. Assay: immunoSEQ multiplex PCR; the TCRdb copy retains only in-frame clones and omits some. The repertoire consists of about 1,600 clones, none detected only once. To note about this clone: Its antigen is undetermined. Any gene name here is a mouse gene name.

The study, taken as a whole, reports: Affected lesional scalp, above all in alopecia totalis/universalis, was more clonal than normal scalp. Patients shared TCRs less clearly than mice did, possibly for HLA-related reasons. Scalp sequencing captures resident alphabeta T cells of normal skin too.

The specimen was skin. The sequence derives from a C3H/HeJ mouse with alopecia areata. MHC haplotype: H2-k.

CDR3 residues: CAWSLRVSPLYF. The covered CDR3 bases are TGTGCCTGGAGTCTGAGGGTGTCGCCC. V usage is TRBV31 and J usage is TRBJ1-6; D gene uncertain. The read halts 3 residues ahead of the CDR3 end, with the missing end drawn from the germline J gene. TRBJ1-6 is annotated as an ORF whose role is uncertain. The germline V gene encodes CDR1 GKSSPN and CDR2 SITVG. Trimming cost V 0 bases and J 10 bases, with 7 bases left between them. CDR3 length equals 12 residues.